This T cell receptor (beta chain) stems from a study of regulatory T cells in long-lasting Graves disease. The CDR3 extends over 18 amino acids. Deletions cut 4 bases from V and 0 bases from J, with 21 bases between. CDR1 is MNHEY, CDR2 SVGAGI, per germline. This clonotype has a count of ten or more. Construction of the TCR beta libraries employed iRepertoire HTBI primers in conjunction with Arm-PCR of CDR3 regions. TCRdb analysed the multiplex PCR reads with MiXCR anew, one entry per CDR3 protein. Found here are about 540,000 distinct CDR3 sequences, roughly 14% of them singletons; the top ten hold roughly a tenth. Indicated time point: newly diagnosed GD, antithyroid drugs for less than 3 months. Generation of the TCR library employed RNA extracted from PBMCs. These data were also filed under a second study, of T cells in Graves' hyperthyroidism and ophthalmopathy. That work contributes: The diagnoses drew upon clinical symptoms, serum thyroxine and TRAb, thyroid ultrasound and orbital computed tomography.

The specimen was peripheral blood mononuclear cells (PBMCs), collected at new diagnosis, from a patient treated with antithyroid drugs. This clonotype was sampled from a man aged 25 to 40 with Graves disease. The rearrangement uses TRBV6-5 and TRBJ1-2; D gene unclear. The CDR3 here is CASSSSPWEPQANYGYTF. In nucleotides, the CDR3 is TGTGCCAGCAGTTCCTCTCCCTGGGAGCCACAAGCTAACTATGGCTACACCTTC.